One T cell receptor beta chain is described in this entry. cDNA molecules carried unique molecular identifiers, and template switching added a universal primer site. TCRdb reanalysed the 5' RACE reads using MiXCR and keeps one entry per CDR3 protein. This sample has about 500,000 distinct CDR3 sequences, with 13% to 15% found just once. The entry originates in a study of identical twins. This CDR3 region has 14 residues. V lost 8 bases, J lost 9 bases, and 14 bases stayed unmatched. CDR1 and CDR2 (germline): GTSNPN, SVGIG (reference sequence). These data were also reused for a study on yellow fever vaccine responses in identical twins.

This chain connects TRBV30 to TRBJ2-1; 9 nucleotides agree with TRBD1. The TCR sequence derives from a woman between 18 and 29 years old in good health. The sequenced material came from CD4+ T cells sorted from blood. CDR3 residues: CAGQIPGQGSEQFF. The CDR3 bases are TGTGCCGGGCAGATTCCGGGACAGGGTAGTGAGCAGTTCTTC.